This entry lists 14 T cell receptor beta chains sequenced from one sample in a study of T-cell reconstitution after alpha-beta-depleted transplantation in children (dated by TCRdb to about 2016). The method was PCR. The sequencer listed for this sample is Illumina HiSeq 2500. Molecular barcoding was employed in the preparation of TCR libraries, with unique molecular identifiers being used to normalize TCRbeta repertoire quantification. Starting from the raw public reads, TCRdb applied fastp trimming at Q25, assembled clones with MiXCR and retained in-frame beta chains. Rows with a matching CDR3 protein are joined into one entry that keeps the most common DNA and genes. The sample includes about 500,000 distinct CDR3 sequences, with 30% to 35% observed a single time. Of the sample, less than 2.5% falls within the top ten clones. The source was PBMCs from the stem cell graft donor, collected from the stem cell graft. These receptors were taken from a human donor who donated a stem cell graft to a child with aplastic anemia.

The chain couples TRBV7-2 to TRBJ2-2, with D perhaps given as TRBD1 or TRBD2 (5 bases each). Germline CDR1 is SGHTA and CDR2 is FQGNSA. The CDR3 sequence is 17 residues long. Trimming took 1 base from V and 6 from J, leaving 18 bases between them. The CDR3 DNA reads TGTGCCAGCAGCTTAGGGGCGCCGTTAGGGACGCCCGGGGAGCTGTTTTTT. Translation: CASSLGAPLGTPGELFF.

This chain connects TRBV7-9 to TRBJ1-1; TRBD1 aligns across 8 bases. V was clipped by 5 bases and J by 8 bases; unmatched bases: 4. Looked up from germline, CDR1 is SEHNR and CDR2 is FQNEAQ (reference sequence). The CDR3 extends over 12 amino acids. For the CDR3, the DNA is TGTGCCAGCAGCCCCTGGGACAGGGAAGCTTTCTTT. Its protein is CASSPWDREAFF.

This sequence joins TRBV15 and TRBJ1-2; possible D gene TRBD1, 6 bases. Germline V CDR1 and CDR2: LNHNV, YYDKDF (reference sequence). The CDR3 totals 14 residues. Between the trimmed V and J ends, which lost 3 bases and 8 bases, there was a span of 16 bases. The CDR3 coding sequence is TGTGCCACCAGCAGGGGGGGCGGCCTCGGGGGCTACACCTTC. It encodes CATSRGGGLGGYTF.

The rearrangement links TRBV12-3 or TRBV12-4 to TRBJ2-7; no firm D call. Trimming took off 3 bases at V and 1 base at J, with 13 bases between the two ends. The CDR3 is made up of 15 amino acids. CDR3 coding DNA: TGTGCCAGCAGTTTTTCGGGTTATGTTTCCTACGAGCAGTACTTC. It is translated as CASSFSGYVSYEQYF.

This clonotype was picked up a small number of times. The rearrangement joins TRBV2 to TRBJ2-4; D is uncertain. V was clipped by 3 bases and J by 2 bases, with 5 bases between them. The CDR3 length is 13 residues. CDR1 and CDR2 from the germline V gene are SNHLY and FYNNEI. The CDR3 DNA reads TGTGCCAGCAGTGAGACTTCCAAAAACATTCAGTACTTC. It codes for CASSETSKNIQYF. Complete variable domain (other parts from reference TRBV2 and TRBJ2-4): EPEVTQTPSHQVTQMGQEVILRCVPISNHLYFYWYRQILGQKVEFLVSFYNNEISEKSEIFDDQFSVERPDGSNFTLKIRSTKLEDSAMYFCASSETSKNIQYFGAGTRLSVL.

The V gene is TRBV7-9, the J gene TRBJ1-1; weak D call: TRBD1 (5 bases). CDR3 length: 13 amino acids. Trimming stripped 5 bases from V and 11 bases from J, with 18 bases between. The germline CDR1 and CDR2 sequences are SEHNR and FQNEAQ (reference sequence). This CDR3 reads CASSPSGPGVAFF. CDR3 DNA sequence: TGTGCCAGCAGCCCTTCCGGCCCGGGGGTGGCTTTCTTT.

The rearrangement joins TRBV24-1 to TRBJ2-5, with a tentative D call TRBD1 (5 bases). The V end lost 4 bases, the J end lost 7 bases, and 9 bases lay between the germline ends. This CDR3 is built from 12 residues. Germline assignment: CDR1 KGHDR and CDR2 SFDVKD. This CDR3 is CATSDHTGTQYF. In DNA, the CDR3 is TGTGCCACCAGTGACCACACAGGGACCCAGTACTTC.

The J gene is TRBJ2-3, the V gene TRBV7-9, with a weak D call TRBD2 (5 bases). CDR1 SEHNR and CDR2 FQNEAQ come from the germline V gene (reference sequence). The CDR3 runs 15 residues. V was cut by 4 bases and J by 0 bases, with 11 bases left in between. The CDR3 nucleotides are TGTGCCAGCAGCTCTGATAGCGTTAGCACAGATACGCAGTATTTT. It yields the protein CASSSDSVSTDTQYF.

Here the CDR3 DNA reads TGTGCCAGCAGTTATGGGGTATCGGGTGAGCAGTTCTTC. Protein product: CASSYGVSGEQFF. The chain uses TRBV6-2 or TRBV6-3 and TRBJ2-1; D remains unclear. The CDR3 totals 13 residues. The germline V and J ends were trimmed by 3 bases and 9 bases, with 12 bases remaining between them. Germline V gene lookup returns CDR1 MNHEY and CDR2 SVGEGT.

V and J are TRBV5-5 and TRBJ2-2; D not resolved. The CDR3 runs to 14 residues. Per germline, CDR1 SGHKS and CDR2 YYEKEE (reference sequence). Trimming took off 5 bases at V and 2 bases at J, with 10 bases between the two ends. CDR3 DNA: TGTGCCAGCAGGATACTCGACAACACCGGGGAGCTGTTTTTT. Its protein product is CASRILDNTGELFF.

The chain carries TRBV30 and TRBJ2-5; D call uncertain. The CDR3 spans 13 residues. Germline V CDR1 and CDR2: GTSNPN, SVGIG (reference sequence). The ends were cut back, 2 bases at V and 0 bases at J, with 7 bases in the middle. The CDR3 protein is CAWSRLDQETQYF. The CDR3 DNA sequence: TGTGCCTGGAGTCGGTTAGACCAAGAGACCCAGTACTTC.

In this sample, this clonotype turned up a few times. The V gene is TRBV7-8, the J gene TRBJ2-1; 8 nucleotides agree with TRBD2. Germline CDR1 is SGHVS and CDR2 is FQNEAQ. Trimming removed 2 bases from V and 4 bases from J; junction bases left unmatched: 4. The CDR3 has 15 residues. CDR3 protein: CASSLIAGQYNEQFF. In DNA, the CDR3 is TGTGCCAGCAGCTTAATAGCGGGGCAATACAATGAGCAGTTCTTC. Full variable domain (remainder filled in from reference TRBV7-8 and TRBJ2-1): GAGVSQSPRYKVAKRGQDVALRCDPISGHVSLFWYQQALGQGPEFLTYFQNEAQLDKSGLPSDRFFAERPEGSVSTLKIQRTQQEDSAVYLCASSLIAGQYNEQFFGPGTRLTVL.

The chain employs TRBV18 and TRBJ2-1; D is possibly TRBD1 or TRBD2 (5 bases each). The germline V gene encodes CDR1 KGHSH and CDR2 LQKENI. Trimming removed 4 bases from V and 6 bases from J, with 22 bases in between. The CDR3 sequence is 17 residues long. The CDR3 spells CASSLGVGARGSNEQFF. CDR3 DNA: TGTGCCAGCTCACTAGGTGTAGGGGCCAGAGGGTCCAATGAGCAGTTCTTC.

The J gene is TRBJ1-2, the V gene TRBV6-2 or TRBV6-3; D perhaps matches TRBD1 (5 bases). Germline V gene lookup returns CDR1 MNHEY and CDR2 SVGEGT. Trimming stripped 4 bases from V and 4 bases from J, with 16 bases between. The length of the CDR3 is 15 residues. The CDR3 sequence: CASSSNRLKSYGYTF. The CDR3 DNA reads TGTGCCAGCAGTTCGAACAGGTTGAAAAGCTATGGCTACACCTTC.